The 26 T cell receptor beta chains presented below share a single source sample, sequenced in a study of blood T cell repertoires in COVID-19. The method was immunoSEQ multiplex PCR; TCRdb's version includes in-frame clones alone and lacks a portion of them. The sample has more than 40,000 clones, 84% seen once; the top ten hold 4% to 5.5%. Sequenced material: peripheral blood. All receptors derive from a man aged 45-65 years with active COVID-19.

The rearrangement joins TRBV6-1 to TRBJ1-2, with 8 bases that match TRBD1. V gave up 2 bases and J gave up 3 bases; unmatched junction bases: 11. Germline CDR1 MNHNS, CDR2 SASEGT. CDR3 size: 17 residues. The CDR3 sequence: CASSEWEAAGGDYGYTF. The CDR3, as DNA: TGTGCCAGCAGTGAATGGGAAGCGGCAGGGGGCGACTATGGCTACACCTTC.

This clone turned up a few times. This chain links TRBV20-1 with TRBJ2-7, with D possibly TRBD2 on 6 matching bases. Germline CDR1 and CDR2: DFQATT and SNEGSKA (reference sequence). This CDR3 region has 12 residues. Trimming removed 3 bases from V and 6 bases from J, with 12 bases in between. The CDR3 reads CSASSGGREQYF. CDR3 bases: TGCAGTGCTAGTTCCGGGGGACGCGAGCAGTACTTC.

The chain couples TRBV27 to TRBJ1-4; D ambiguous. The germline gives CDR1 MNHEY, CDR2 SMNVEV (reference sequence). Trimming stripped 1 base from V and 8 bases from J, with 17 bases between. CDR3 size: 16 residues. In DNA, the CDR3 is TGTGCCAGCAGTTTATGGGAGGGAGGGCTGAAGGAAAAACTGTTTTTT. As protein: CASSLWEGGLKEKLFF.

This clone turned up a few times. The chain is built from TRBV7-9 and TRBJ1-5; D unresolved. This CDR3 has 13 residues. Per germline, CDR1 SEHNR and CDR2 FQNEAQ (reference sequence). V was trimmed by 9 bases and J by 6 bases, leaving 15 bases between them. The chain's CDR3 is CARKKGGGQPQHF. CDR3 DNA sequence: TGTGCCAGGAAAAAAGGAGGCGGTCAGCCCCAGCATTTT.

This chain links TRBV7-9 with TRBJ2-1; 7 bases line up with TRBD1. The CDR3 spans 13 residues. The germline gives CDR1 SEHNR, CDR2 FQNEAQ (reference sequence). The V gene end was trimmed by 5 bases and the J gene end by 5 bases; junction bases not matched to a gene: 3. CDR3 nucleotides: TGTGCCAGCAGCGAGACAGGGAACAATGAGCAGTTCTTC. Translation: CASSETGNNEQFF. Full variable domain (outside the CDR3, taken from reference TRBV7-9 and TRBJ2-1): DTGVSQNPRHKITKRGQNVTFRCDPISEHNRLYWYRQTLGQGPEFLTYFQNEAQLEKSRLLSDRFSAERPKGSFSTLEIQRTEQGDSAMYLCASSETGNNEQFFGPGTRLTVL.

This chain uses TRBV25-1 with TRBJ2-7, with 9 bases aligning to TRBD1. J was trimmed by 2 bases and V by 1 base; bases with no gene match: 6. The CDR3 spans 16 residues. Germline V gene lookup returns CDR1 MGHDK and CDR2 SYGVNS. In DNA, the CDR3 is TGTGCCAGCAGTGAATGGGCGGGACAGGGCACCTACGAGCAGTACTTC. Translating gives CASSEWAGQGTYEQYF.

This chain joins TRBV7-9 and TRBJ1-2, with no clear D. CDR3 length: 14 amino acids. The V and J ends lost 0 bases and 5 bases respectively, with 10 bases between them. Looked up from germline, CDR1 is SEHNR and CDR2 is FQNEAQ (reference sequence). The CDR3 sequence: CASSLAQVLYGYTF. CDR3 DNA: TGTGCCAGCAGCTTAGCGCAGGTCCTTTATGGCTACACCTTC.

The CDR3 is CASNRGNQETQYF. CDR3 DNA: TGTGCCTCAAACAGGGGAAACCAAGAGACCCAGTACTTC. The chain couples TRBV12-3 or TRBV12-4 to TRBJ2-5, with 7 nucleotides matching TRBD1. There are 13 residues in the CDR3. With V trimmed by 11 bases and J by 0 bases, 6 bases remained unmatched.

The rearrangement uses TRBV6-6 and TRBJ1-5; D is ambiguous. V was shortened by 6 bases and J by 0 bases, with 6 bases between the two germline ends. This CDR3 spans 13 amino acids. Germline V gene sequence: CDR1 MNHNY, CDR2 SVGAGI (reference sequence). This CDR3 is CASSEGSNQPQHF. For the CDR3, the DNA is TGTGCCAGCAGCGAGGGTAGCAATCAGCCCCAGCATTTT.

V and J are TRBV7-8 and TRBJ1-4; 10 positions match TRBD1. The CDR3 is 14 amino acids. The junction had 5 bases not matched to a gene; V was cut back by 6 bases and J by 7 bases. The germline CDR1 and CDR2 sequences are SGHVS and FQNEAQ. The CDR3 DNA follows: TGTGCCAGCAGACCTGACAGGGGGCTTGAAAAACTGTTTTTT. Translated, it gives CASRPDRGLEKLFF.

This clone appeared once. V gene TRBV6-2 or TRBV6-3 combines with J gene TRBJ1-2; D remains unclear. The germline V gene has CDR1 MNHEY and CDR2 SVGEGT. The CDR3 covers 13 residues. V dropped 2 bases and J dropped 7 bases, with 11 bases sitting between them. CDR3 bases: TGTGCCAGCAGTTACGGCTGGGCAGCTGGCTACACCTTC. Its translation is CASSYGWAAGYTF.

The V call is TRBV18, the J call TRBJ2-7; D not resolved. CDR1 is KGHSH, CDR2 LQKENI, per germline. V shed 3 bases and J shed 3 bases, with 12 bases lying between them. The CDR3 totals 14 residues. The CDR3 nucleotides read TGTGCCAGCTCACCTAAATCTGCCGGCTACGAGCAGTACTTC. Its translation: CASSPKSAGYEQYF.

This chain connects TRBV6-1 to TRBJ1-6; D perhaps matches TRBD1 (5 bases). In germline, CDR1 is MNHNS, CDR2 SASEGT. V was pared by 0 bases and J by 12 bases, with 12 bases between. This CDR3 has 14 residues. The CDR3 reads CASSEAAGHGPLHF. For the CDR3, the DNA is TGTGCCAGCAGTGAAGCAGCGGGGCACGGACCCCTCCACTTT.

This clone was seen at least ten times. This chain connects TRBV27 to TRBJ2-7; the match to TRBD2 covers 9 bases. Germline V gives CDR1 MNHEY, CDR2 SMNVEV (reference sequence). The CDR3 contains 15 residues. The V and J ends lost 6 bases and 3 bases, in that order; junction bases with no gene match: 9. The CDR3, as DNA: TGTGCCAGCAGAAATATAGCGGGGGCCCACTACGAGCAGTACTTC. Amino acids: CASRNIAGAHYEQYF.

This chain's CDR3 is CASSYSGVGTEAFF. The CDR3 region has the DNA TGTGCCAGCAGTTACTCAGGGGTCGGCACTGAAGCTTTCTTT. The chain carries TRBV6-2 or TRBV6-3 and TRBJ1-1; the D gene is possibly TRBD1 (5 bases). V was cut by 0 bases and J by 4 bases, with 9 bases left in between. Germline assignment: CDR1 MNHEY and CDR2 SVGEGT. The CDR3 spans 14 residues.

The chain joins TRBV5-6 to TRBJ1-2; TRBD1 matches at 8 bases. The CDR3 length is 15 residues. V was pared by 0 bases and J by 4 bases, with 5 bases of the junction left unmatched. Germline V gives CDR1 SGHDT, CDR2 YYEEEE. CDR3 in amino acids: CASSLDRGGPYGYTF. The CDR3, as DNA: TGTGCCAGCAGCTTGGACAGGGGGGGACCCTATGGCTACACCTTC.

The CDR3: CVRSLSHGGRPPGGEGAKNIQYF. The CDR3 bases are TGTGTCAGAAGCTTAAGCCACGGAGGACGGCCACCCGGGGGGGAAGGGGCCAAAAACATTCAGTACTTC. V is TRBV7-5 and J is TRBJ2-4; the table's D call TRBD2 went unverified against the DNA. TRBV7-5 is labeled a pseudogene. The CDR3 totals 23 residues.

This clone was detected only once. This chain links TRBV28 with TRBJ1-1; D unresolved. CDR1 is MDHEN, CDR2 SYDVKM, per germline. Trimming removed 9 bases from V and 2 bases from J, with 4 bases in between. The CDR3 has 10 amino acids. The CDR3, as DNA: TGTGCCAGTATAAACACTGAAGCTTTCTTT. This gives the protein CASINTEAFF.

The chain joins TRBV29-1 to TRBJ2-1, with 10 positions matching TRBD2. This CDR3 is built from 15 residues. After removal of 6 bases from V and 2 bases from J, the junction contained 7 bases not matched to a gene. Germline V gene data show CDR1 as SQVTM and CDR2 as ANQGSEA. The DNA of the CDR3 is TGCAGCGTACGGGCAGCGGGGGGGCCCTACAATGAGCAGTTCTTC. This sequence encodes CSVRAAGGPYNEQFF.

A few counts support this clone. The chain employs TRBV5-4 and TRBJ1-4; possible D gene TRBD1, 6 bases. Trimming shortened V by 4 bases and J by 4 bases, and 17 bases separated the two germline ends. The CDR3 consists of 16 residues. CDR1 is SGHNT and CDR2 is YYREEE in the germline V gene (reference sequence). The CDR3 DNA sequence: TGTGCCAGCAGCGCGCGACCTGGACAGATTAATGAAAAACTGTTTTTT. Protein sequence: CASSARPGQINEKLFF.

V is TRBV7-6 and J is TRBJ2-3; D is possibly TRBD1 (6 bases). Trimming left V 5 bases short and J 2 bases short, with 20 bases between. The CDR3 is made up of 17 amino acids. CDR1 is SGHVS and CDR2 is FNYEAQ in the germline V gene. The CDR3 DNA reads TGTGCCAGCAGCCAGGTGGGAGTAGGGGGATCCACAGATACGCAGTATTTT. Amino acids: CASSQVGVGGSTDTQYF.

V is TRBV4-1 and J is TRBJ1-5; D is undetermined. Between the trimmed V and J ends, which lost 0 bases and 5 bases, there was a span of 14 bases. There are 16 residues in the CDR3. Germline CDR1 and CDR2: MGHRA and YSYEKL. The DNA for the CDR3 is TGCGCCAGCAGCCAAGATCACGGAGGATCCGATCAGCCCCAGCATTTT. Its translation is CASSQDHGGSDQPQHF.

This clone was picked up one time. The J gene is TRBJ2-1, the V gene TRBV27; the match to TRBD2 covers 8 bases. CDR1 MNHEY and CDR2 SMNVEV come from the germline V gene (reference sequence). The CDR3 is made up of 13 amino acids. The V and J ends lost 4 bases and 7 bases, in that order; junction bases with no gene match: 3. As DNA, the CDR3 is TGTGCCAGCAGTTCACTAGCGGTTAATGAGCAGTTCTTC. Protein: CASSSLAVNEQFF.

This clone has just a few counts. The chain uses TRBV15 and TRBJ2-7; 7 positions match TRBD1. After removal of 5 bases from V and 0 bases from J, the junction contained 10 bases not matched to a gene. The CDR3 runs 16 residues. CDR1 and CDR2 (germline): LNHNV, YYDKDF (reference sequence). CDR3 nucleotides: TGTGCCACCAGCCCCACCACAGGGGACACCTCCTACGAGCAGTACTTC. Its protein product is CATSPTTGDTSYEQYF.

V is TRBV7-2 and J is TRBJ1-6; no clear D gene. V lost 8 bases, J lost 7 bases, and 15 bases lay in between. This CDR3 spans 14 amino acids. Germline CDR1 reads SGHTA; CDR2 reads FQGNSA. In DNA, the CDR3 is TGTGCCAGCCGACAAGAAGGTTGGAATTCACCCCTCCACTTT. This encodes CASRQEGWNSPLHF.

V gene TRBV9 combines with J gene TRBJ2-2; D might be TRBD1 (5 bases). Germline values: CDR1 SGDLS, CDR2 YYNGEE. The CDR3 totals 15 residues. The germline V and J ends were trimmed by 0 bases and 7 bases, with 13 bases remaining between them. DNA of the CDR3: TGTGCCAGCAGCGTAGCAGGGCACGGTGGCGGGGAGCTGTTTTTT. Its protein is CASSVAGHGGGELFF.